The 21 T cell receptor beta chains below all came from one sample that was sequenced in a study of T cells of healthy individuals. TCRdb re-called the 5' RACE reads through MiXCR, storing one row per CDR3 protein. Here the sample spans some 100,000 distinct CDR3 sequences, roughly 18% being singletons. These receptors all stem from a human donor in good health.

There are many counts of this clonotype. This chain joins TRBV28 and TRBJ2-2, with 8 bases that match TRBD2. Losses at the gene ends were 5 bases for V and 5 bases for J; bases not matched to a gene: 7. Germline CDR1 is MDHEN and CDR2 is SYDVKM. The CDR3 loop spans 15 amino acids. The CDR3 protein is CASSKGTRVTGELFF. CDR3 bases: TGTGCCAGCAGTAAAGGGACTAGAGTTACCGGGGAGCTGTTTTTT.

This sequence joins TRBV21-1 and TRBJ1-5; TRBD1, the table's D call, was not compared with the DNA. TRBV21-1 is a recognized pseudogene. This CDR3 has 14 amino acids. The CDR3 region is CASSHIGWGQPQHF. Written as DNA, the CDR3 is TGTGCCAGCAGCCACATTGGTTGGGGGCAGCCCCAGCATTTT.

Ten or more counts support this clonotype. The CDR3 here is CADWRGIPYNEQFF. CDR3 bases: TGTGCCGATTGGAGGGGAATTCCCTACAATGAGCAGTTCTTC. The chain is built from TRBV25-1 and TRBJ2-1; tentative D call: TRBD2 (6 bases). V shed 11 bases and J shed 2 bases, with 16 bases lying between them. The germline gives CDR1 MGHDK, CDR2 SYGVNS. CDR3 length equals 14 residues.

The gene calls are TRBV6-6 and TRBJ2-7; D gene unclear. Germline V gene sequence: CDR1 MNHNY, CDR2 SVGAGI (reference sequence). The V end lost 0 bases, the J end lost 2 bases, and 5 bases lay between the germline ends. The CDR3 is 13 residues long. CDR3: CASSYSYPYEQYF. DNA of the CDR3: TGTGCCAGCAGTTACTCGTACCCCTACGAGCAGTACTTC.

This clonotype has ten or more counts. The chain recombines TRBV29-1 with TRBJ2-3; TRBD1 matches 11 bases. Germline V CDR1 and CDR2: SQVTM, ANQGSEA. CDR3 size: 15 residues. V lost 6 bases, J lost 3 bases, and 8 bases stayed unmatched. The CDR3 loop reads CSVEGQGVRTDTQYF. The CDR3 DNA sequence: TGCAGCGTAGAGGGACAGGGGGTAAGGACAGATACGCAGTATTTT.

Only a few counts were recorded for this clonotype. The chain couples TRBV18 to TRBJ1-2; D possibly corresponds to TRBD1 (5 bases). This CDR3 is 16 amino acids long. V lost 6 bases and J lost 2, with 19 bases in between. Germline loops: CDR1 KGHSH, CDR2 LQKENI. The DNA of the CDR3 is TGTGCCAGCTCCCACGGTCCCGGGACCTTCAACTATGGCTACACCTTC. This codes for CASSHGPGTFNYGYTF.

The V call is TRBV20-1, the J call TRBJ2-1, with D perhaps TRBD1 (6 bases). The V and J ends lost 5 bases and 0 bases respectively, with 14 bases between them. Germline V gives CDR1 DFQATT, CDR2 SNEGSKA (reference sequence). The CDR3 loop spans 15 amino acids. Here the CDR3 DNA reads TGCAGTGCTCTACTACAGGGCGTCTCCTACAATGAGCAGTTCTTC. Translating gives CSALLQGVSYNEQFF.

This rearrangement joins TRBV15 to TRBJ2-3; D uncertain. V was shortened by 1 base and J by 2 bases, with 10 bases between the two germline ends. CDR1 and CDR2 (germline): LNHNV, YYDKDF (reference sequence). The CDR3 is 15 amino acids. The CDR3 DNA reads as TGTGCCACCAGCAGAGTTGGGCGGTACACAGATACGCAGTATTTT. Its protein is CATSRVGRYTDTQYF.

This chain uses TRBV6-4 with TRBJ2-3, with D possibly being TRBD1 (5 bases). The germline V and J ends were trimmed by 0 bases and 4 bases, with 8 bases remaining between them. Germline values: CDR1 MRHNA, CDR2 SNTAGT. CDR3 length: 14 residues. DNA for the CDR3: TGTGCCAGCAGTGACTCCGACAGACCAGATACGCAGTATTTT. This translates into CASSDSDRPDTQYF.

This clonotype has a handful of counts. CDR3 coding DNA: TGTGCCAGCAGTGGGGAGGTCCACGAGCAGTACTTC. As protein: CASSGEVHEQYF. The chain is built from TRBV28 and TRBJ2-7; D may be TRBD2 (6 bases). There are 12 residues in the CDR3. Germline CDR1 and CDR2: MDHEN and SYDVKM. Trimming shortened V by 5 bases and J by 5 bases, and 10 bases separated the two germline ends.

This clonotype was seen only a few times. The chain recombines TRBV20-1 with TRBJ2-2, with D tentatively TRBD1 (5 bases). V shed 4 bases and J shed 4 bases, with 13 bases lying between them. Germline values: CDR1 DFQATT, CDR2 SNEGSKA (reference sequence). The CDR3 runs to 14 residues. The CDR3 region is CSAIKGAGTGELFF. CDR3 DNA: TGCAGTGCTATAAAAGGGGCCGGCACCGGGGAGCTGTTTTTT.

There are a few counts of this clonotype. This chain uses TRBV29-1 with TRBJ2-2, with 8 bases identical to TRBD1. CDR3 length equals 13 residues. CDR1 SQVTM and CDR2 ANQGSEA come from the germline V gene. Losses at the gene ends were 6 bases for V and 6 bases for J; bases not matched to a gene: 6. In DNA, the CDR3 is TGCAGCGTCGGACAGGGCAGCCCCGGGGAGCTGTTTTTT. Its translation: CSVGQGSPGELFF.

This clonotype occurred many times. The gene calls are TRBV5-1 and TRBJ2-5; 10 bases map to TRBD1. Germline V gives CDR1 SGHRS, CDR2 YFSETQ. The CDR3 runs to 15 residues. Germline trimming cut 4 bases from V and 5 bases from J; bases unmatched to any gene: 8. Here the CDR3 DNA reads TGCGCCAGCAGCGACTCGGGACAGGGGATGGAGACCCAGTACTTC. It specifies CASSDSGQGMETQYF.

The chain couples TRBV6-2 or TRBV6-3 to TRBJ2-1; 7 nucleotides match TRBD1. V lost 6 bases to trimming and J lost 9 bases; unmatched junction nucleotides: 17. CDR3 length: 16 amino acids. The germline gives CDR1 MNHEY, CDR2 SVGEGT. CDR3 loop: CASSATGESWVSEQFF. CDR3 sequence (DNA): TGTGCCAGCAGCGCCACAGGGGAAAGTTGGGTGAGTGAGCAGTTCTTC.

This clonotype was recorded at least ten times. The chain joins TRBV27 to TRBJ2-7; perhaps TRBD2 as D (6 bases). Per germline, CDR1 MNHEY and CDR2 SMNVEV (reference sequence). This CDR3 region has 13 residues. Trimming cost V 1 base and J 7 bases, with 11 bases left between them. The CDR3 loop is CASSLLGLAEQYF. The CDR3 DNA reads TGTGCCAGCAGTTTATTAGGGCTAGCGGAGCAGTACTTC.

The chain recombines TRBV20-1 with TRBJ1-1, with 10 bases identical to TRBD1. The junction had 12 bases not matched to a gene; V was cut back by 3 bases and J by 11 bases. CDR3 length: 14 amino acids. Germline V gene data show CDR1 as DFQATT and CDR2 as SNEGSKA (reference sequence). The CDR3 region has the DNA TGCAGTGCTAGGTTGGGACAGGGGTCCAGAATGGCTTTCTTT. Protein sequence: CSARLGQGSRMAFF.

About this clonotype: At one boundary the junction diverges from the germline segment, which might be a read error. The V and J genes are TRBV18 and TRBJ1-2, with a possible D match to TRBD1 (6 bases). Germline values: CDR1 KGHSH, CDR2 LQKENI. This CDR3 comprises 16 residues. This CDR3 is CASSPFTGKDSYGYNF. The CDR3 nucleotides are TGTGCCAGCTCACCATTCACAGGGAAGGACTCCTATGGCTACAACTTC.

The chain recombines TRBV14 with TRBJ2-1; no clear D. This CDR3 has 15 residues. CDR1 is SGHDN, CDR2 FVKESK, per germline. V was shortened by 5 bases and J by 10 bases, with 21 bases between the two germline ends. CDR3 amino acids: CASSDGVTYPVEQFF. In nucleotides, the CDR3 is TGTGCCAGCAGCGATGGTGTGACTTACCCAGTGGAGCAGTTCTTC.

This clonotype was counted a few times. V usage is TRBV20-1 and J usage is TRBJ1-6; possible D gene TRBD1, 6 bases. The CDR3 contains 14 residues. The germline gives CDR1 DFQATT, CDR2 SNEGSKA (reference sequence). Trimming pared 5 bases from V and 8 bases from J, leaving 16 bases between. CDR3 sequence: CSARQVHKDSPLHF. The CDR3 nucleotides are TGCAGTGCTCGACAGGTTCATAAAGATTCACCCCTCCACTTT.

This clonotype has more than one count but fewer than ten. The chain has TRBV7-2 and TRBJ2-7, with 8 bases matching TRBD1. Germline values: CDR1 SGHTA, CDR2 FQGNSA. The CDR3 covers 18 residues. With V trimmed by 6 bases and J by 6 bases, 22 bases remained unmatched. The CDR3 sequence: CASSRGLGETGASREQYF. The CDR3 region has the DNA TGTGCCAGCAGTAGAGGGTTGGGGGAGACAGGGGCATCGCGCGAGCAGTACTTC. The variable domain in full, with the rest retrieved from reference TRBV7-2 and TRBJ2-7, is GAGVSQSPSNKVTEKGKDVELRCDPISGHTALYWYRQSLGQGLEFLIYFQGNSAPDKSGLPSDRFSAERTGGSVSTLTIQRTQQEDSAVYLCASSRGLGETGASREQYFGPGTRLTVT.

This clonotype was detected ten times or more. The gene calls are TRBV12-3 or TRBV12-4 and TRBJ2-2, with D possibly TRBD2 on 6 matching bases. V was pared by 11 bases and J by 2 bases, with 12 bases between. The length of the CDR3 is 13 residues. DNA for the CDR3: TGTGCCGGCCGCGGGGCCAACACCGGGGAGCTGTTTTTT. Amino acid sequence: CAGRGANTGELFF.